The next 25 T cell receptor beta chains were all read from a single sample in a study of blood T cell repertoires in COVID-19. Here immunoSEQ multiplex PCR was the method, and the copy in TCRdb shows in-frame clones only, minus some. Among a few hundred thousand clones listed, around nine tenths were seen once. What was sequenced was peripheral blood. The receptors shown here come from a man aged 50 to 59 with active or convalescent COVID-19.

The chain employs TRBV5-1 and TRBJ1-3, with D perhaps matching TRBD1 (6 bases). The CDR3 sequence is 14 residues long. Germline CDR1 is SGHRS and CDR2 is YFSETQ. Deletions cut 1 base from V and 3 bases from J, with 8 bases between. Written as DNA, the CDR3 is TGCGCCAGCAGCTTGCAGGGGTATGGAAACACCATATATTTT. Protein product: CASSLQGYGNTIYF.

CDR3 bases: TGTGCCAGCAGTGGAACCGGGACACGGGAGACCCAGTACTTC. Translating gives CASSGTGTRETQYF. The chain carries TRBV11-2 and TRBJ2-5, with a possible D match to TRBD1 (6 bases). CDR3 size: 14 residues. CDR1 and CDR2 (germline): SGHAT, FQNNGV. V lost 6 bases and J lost 5, with 16 bases in between.

This clone has just one count. The rearrangement uses TRBV28 and TRBJ2-7, with 7 bases matching TRBD2. In germline, CDR1 is MDHEN, CDR2 SYDVKM. Trimming removed 4 bases from V and 6 bases from J; junction bases left unmatched: 12. The CDR3 is 15 amino acids. CDR3 bases: TGTGCCAGCAGTTATGGGGGGGAGCTTCTGGGCGAGCAGTACTTC. Translating gives CASSYGGELLGEQYF.

This sequence joins TRBV6-2 or TRBV6-3 and TRBJ2-3; no clear D gene. Per the germline V gene, CDR1 is MNHEY and CDR2 is SVGEGT. V gave up 2 bases and J gave up 1 base, with 10 bases separating them. The CDR3 loop spans 15 amino acids. CDR3 DNA: TGTGCCAGCAGTTACGGCTCCCTTCGCACAGATACGCAGTATTTT. Its protein is CASSYGSLRTDTQYF.

The CDR3 DNA sequence: TGTGCCAGCAGCCCCGGGGGTCAGGGCACTAACTATGGCTACACCTTC. This codes for CASSPGGQGTNYGYTF. This rearrangement joins TRBV28 to TRBJ1-2, with D possibly matching TRBD1 (5 bases). The CDR3 is 16 amino acids. Germline V lookup: CDR1 MDHEN, CDR2 SYDVKM. Between the trimmed V and J ends, which lost 6 bases and 0 bases, there was a span of 17 bases.

The CDR3 coding sequence is TGTGCCAGCAGTCGACAGAGGAACTATGGCTACACCTTC. Residues: CASSRQRNYGYTF. The chain is built from TRBV28 and TRBJ1-2; D is perhaps TRBD1 (5 bases). The V and J ends lost 5 bases and 2 bases respectively, with 9 bases between them. CDR1 MDHEN and CDR2 SYDVKM come from the germline V gene. The CDR3 loop spans 13 amino acids.

The chain carries TRBV2 and TRBJ2-1; possibly TRBD1 for D (7 bases). Trimming left V 3 bases short and J 8 bases short, with 20 bases between. Germline values: CDR1 SNHLY, CDR2 FYNNEI. There are 16 residues in the CDR3. CDR3 in amino acids: CASSDEQGGVGYEQFF. The DNA of the CDR3 is TGTGCCAGCAGTGATGAGCAGGGGGGAGTGGGCTATGAGCAGTTCTTC.

This chain connects TRBV7-9 to TRBJ2-7; weak D call: TRBD2 (6 bases). V was pared by 2 bases and J by 0 bases, with 11 bases between. The CDR3 length is 15 residues. CDR1 and CDR2 (germline): SEHNR, FQNEAQ (reference sequence). As DNA, the CDR3 is TGTGCCAGCAGCTTACAAGGAGGGCGCTCCTACGAGCAGTACTTC. Residues: CASSLQGGRSYEQYF.

This chain joins TRBV7-9 and TRBJ2-5; 12 nucleotides align to TRBD2. The germline gives CDR1 SEHNR, CDR2 FQNEAQ (reference sequence). V gave up 6 bases and J gave up 5 bases; unmatched junction bases: 7. The CDR3 runs 15 residues. CDR3: CASRDGLAGWETQYF. The CDR3 nucleotides are TGTGCCAGCAGAGATGGACTAGCGGGATGGGAGACCCAGTACTTC.

The V gene is TRBV15, the J gene TRBJ2-5; a possible D gene is TRBD1 (6 bases). The CDR3 has 15 amino acids. Germline CDR1 LNHNV, CDR2 YYDKDF (reference sequence). Trimming cost V 0 bases and J 2 bases, with 10 bases left between them. CDR3 residues: CATSRDRGLQETQYF. CDR3 coding DNA: TGTGCCACCAGCAGAGACAGGGGATTACAAGAGACCCAGTACTTC.

The chain carries TRBV29-1 and TRBJ2-7, with D possibly matching TRBD2 (6 bases). The CDR3 length is 12 residues. V dropped 4 bases and J dropped 2 bases, with 9 bases sitting between them. Per the germline V gene, CDR1 is SQVTM and CDR2 is ANQGSEA. The CDR3 is CSVVGGTYEQYF. For the CDR3, the DNA is TGCAGCGTTGTGGGGGGAACCTACGAGCAGTACTTC.

The rearrangement joins TRBV2 to TRBJ2-2; no firm D call. The germline V and J ends were trimmed by 3 bases and 0 bases, with 5 bases remaining between them. This CDR3 is 14 amino acids long. The germline V gene has CDR1 SNHLY and CDR2 FYNNEI. This CDR3 is CASSELSNTGELFF. In DNA form, the CDR3 reads TGTGCCAGCAGTGAGTTATCGAACACCGGGGAGCTGTTTTTT. Full variable domain (rest looked up from reference TRBV2 and TRBJ2-2): EPEVTQTPSHQVTQMGQEVILRCVPISNHLYFYWYRQILGQKVEFLVSFYNNEISEKSEIFDDQFSVERPDGSNFTLKIRSTKLEDSAMYFCASSELSNTGELFFGEGSRLTVL.

The chain employs TRBV11-2 and TRBJ2-3, with 8 bases aligning to TRBD1. The CDR3 is 18 amino acids. Trimming took 5 bases from V and 1 from J; bases not matched to a gene: 14. The V gene's germline CDR1 is SGHAT and CDR2 FQNNGV. CDR3 loop: CASSPGQGVLAGTDTQYF. CDR3 sequence (DNA): TGTGCCAGCAGCCCCGGACAGGGAGTATTGGCTGGCACAGATACGCAGTATTTT.

The chain is built from TRBV28 and TRBJ2-7, with D possibly matching TRBD1 (5 bases). Germline assignment: CDR1 MDHEN and CDR2 SYDVKM. V shed 3 bases and J shed 4 bases, with 10 bases lying between them. The CDR3 length is 13 residues. The CDR3 region is CASSLGREYEQYF. The CDR3 coding sequence is TGTGCCAGCAGTTTGGGCAGGGAATACGAGCAGTACTTC.

The rearrangement links TRBV11-2 to TRBJ1-6, with no clear D. Germline V gene data show CDR1 as SGHAT and CDR2 as FQNNGV. There are 14 residues in the CDR3. The V and J ends lost 2 bases and 6 bases respectively, with 8 bases between them. The CDR3 DNA reads TGTGCCAGCAGCTTACGTTCCAGTAATTCACCCCTCCACTTT. Its protein is CASSLRSSNSPLHF. The whole variable domain, remainder taken from reference TRBV11-2 and TRBJ1-6, is EAGVAQSPRYKIIEKRQSVAFWCNPISGHATLYWYQQILGQGPKLLIQFQNNGVVDDSQLPKDRFSAERLKGVDSTLKIQPAKLEDSAVYLCASSLRSSNSPLHFGNGTRLTVT.

This sequence joins TRBV6-6 and TRBJ1-2, with TRBD1 matching over 7 bases. Germline assignment: CDR1 MNHNY and CDR2 SVGAGI (reference sequence). This CDR3 has 14 residues. The junction had 13 bases not matched to a gene; V was cut back by 8 bases and J by 7 bases. CDR3 amino acids: CASGRTGVDCGYTF. In DNA, the CDR3 is TGTGCCAGCGGAAGGACAGGCGTAGACTGTGGCTACACCTTC.

A few counts support this clone. The chain carries TRBV6-5 and TRBJ2-3; 7 bases match TRBD1. From germline, CDR1 is MNHEY and CDR2 SVGAGI. V trimming: 6 bases; J trimming: 4 bases; junction bases outside the gene matches: 7. CDR3 length equals 14 residues. The CDR3 spells CASRKVTGADTQYF. The CDR3 bases are TGTGCCAGCAGAAAGGTAACAGGGGCAGATACGCAGTATTTT.

CDR3 sequence (DNA): TGTGCCAGCAGTTTGGACAGGAGGGGCGAGCAGTACTTC. Its translation is CASSLDRRGEQYF. The J gene is TRBJ2-7, the V gene TRBV28, with D possibly being TRBD1 (7 bases). Trimming stripped 3 bases from V and 6 bases from J, with 12 bases between. The CDR3 has 13 amino acids. In germline, CDR1 is MDHEN, CDR2 SYDVKM.

This clone has more than one count but fewer than ten. The V and J genes are TRBV27 and TRBJ2-5; D is perhaps TRBD1 (6 bases). Germline CDR1 is MNHEY and CDR2 is SMNVEV (reference sequence). The CDR3 is 14 amino acids. V shed 2 bases and J shed 2 bases, with 9 bases lying between them. CDR3 sequence reads: CASSLDRMQETQYF. The CDR3 DNA reads TGTGCCAGCAGTTTAGACAGGATGCAAGAGACCCAGTACTTC.

DNA of the CDR3: TGTGCCAGCAGACCCGCGCTTTGGGAGCGGGAGGGCCGCAGCATTCAGTACTTC. This translates into CASRPALWEREGRSIQYF. The J gene is TRBJ2-4, the V gene TRBV7-2; 10 positions match TRBD2. From germline, CDR1 is SGHTA and CDR2 FQGNSA. V shed 6 bases and J 9 bases; nucleotides not matched to a gene: 20. CDR3 length: 18 residues.

V is TRBV5-4 and J is TRBJ2-4; D possibly corresponds to TRBD2 (7 bases). The CDR3 extends over 16 amino acids. V lost 7 bases and J 2 bases, leaving 19 bases between the germline ends. Germline values: CDR1 SGHNT, CDR2 YYREEE (reference sequence). Here the CDR3 reads CASALREGGTKNIQYF. The CDR3 region has the DNA TGTGCCAGCGCCTTAAGGGAGGGGGGAACCAAAAACATTCAGTACTTC.

Only one count was recorded for this clone. The CDR3 nucleotides are TGTGCCAGCTCACCACTACAAAACACTGAAGCTTTCTTT. Amino acids: CASSPLQNTEAFF. The chain joins TRBV18 to TRBJ1-1; D is unresolved. This CDR3 has 13 residues. V dropped 1 base and J dropped 2 bases, with 5 bases sitting between them. CDR1 and CDR2 (germline): KGHSH, LQKENI.

The rearrangement uses TRBV5-5 and TRBJ1-4; D unresolved. CDR1 SGHKS and CDR2 YYEKEE come from the germline V gene (reference sequence). The V end lost 0 bases, the J end lost 2 bases, and 8 bases lay between the germline ends. The CDR3 is made up of 15 amino acids. This CDR3 reads CASSLDTPTNEKLFF. CDR3 DNA sequence: TGTGCCAGCAGCTTGGATACACCGACTAATGAAAAACTGTTTTTT.

V gene TRBV15 combines with J gene TRBJ2-4; weak D call: TRBD1 (6 bases). The CDR3 runs to 15 residues. From germline, CDR1 is LNHNV and CDR2 YYDKDF (reference sequence). Trimming removed 5 bases at V and 0 bases at J, with 11 bases between. The CDR3 region has the DNA TGTGCCACCAGCCGGGACACAGTAGCCAAAAACATTCAGTACTTC. Residues: CATSRDTVAKNIQYF.

The chain couples TRBV18 to TRBJ2-2, with a tentative D call TRBD2 (5 bases). This CDR3 comprises 14 residues. Germline V gene sequence: CDR1 KGHSH, CDR2 LQKENI. The V and J ends lost 3 bases and 6 bases respectively, with 11 bases between them. The CDR3 DNA sequence: TGTGCCAGCTCACCGCTGAGAGGGCCCGGGGAGCTGTTTTTT. Translating it yields CASSPLRGPGELFF.